This section outlines one TCR beta chain sequence together with its context. These data come from a study of patients and donors after allogeneic stem cell transplantation. TCRdb analysed the RT-PCR reads with MiXCR anew, one entry per CDR3 protein. The profile shows 200,000 to 250,000 distinct CDR3 sequences, roughly an eighth of them singletons. The germline CDR1 and CDR2 sequences are SGHRS and YFSETQ. J lost 9 bases, V lost 3 bases, and 4 bases had no gene match. The CDR3 extends over 15 amino acids. Sequencing used blood, either unsorted or a sorted T cell fraction (not recorded which). This TCR derives from a human donor who was either an allogeneic HSCT recipient or a stem cell or donor lymphocyte infusion donor (not recorded which). It is not recorded whose cells these are; they may come from a transplant donor. The chain joins TRBV5-1 to TRBJ2-1; 15 bases are a match to TRBD2. The CDR3 nucleotides are TGCGCCAGCAGCTCCCGGACTAGCGGGGGGGGTGAGCAGTTCTTC. This translates into CASSSRTSGGGEQFF.